This T cell receptor (beta chain) was identified during a study of blood T cell repertoires in COVID-19. Study background: COVID-19 samples from acute and convalescent phases originated in the United States, Italy and Spain. PBMCs, B-cell-depleted T cells, or T cells provided the cDNA or gDNA that made up the material.

Authors' methods: Using reference gene primer amplification, nucleated cell counts were estimated. The assay was immunoSEQ multiplex PCR, and TCRdb's table has in-frame clones only and misses some. That table gives V, J and clone size, and the DNA gave D and trimming. The table has about 39,000 clones, 85% seen once. The CDR3 runs to 16 residues. In germline, CDR1 is LNHDA, CDR2 SQIVND (reference sequence). V lost 11 bases to trimming and J lost 1 base; unmatched junction nucleotides: 15. The sample comprised peripheral blood. J is TRBJ1-2 and V is TRBV19; 8 bases match TRBD1. The clonotype was recovered from a human donor in a cohort sampled during active COVID-19. The CDR3 loop is CASMAGQADRNYGYTF. Written as DNA, the CDR3 is TGTGCCTCCATGGCGGGACAGGCGGATCGTAACTATGGCTACACCTTC.